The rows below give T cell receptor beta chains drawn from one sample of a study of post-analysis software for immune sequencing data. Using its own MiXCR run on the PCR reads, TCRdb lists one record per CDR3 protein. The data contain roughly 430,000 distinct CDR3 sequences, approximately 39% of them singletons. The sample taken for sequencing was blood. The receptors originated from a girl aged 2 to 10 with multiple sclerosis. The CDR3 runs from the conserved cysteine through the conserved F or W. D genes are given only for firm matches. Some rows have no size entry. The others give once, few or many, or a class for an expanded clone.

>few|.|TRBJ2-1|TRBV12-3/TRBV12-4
TGTGCCAGCAAAGGGCTCCTCAATGAGCAGTTCTTC
CASKGLLNEQFF
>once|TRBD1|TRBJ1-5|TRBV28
TGTGCCAGCAGACCTACAGGGGCTAGGCAGCCCCAGCATTTT
CASRPTGARQPQHF
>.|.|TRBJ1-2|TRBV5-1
TGCGCCAGCAGCTTGGACCCCCTGAAAGGCTACACCTTC
CASSLDPLKGYTF
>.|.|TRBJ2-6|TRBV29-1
TGCAGCGTTGAGTATAGTCAGGGAGAAACTGGGGCCAACGTCCTGACTTTC
CSVEYSQGETGANVLTF
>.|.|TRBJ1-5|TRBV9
TGTGCCAGCAGCGTCGGACAGCCAAATCAGCCCCAGCATTTT
CASSVGQPNQPQHF
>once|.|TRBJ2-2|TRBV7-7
TGTGCCAGCAGCTTAGCTGTAGGGGTCCTGAACACCGGGGAGCTGTTTTTT
CASSLAVGVLNTGELFF
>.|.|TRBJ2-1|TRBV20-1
TGCAGTGCTAGTCTCTCCCTCCCGCTATCTGACAGACAGAGCAATGAGCAGTTCTTC
CSASLSLPLSDRQSNEQFF
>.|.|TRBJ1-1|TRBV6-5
TGTGCCAGCAGTTACTCGAAAGGACGGACAGTCAGTTATAGGAACACTGAAGCTTTCTTT
CASSYSKGRTVSYRNTEAFF
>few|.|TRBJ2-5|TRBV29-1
TGCAGCGTTGAAATAGTGTCTACCGCCCAGTACTTC
CSVEIVSTAQYF
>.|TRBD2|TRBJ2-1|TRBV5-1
TGCGCCAGCAGCGCGCGGGGGGACTCCTACAATGAGCAGTTCTTC
CASSARGDSYNEQFF
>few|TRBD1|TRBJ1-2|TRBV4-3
TGCGCCAGCAGCCAGGAACTCGGGACAGGGTTTTCCATTGTGGGCTACACCTTC
CASSQELGTGFSIVGYTF
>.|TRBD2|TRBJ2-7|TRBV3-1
TGTGCCAGCAGCCAAGATGGGAGGGGCTACAATGAGCAGTACTTC
CASSQDGRGYNEQYF
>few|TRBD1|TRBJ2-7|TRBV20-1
TGCAGTGCTACCCCGGGACAGGGGTTCTACGAGCAGTACTTC
CSATPGQGFYEQYF
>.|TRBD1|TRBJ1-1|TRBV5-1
TGCGCCAGCAGCTCGACCAGGGGGCTGAGCACTGAAGCTTTCTTT
CASSSTRGLSTEAFF
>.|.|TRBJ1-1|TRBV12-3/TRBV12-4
TGTGCCAGCACCTACAGGGAGGGGACTGAAGCTTTCTTT
CASTYREGTEAFF
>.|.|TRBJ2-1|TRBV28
TGTGCCAGCAGTTTATCAGTGCGCGAGCAGTTCTTC
CASSLSVREQFF
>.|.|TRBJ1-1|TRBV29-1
TGCAGCGTTTTCAAGAACACTGAAGCTCTCTTT
CSVFKNTEALF
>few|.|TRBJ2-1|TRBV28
TGTGCCAGCAGTCCTTATCCGGGACGATCCTACAATGAGCAGTTCTTC
CASSPYPGRSYNEQFF
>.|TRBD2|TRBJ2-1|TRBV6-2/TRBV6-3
TGTGCCAGCAGACGGTTAGGACTAGCGACCTACAATGAGCAGTTCTTC
CASRRLGLATYNEQFF
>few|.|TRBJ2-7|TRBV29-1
TGCAGCGCCCGGAGGGTTAACTCCTACGAGCAGTACTTC
CSARRVNSYEQYF
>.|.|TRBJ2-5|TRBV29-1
TGCAGCGCAGCACTGAGACAGAAAGAGACCCAGTACTTC
CSAALRQKETQYF
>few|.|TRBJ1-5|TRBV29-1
TGCAGCGTTGTTTTAGGGGGAGGGGGCAATCAGCCCCAGCATTTT
CSVVLGGGGNQPQHF
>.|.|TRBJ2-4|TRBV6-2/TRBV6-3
TGTGCCAGCAGTTACTCGAAGCTAGCCAAAAACATTCAGTACTTC
CASSYSKLAKNIQYF
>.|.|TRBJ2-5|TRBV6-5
TGTGCCAGCAGTTATCGGTCCCAATGGGGGACGCGGGGAGAGACCCAGTACTTC
CASSYRSQWGTRGETQYF
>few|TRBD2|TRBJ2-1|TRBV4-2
TGTGCCAGCAGCCAAGGAAGTAGCGGGAAGCCCTACAATGAGCAGTTCTTC
CASSQGSSGKPYNEQFF
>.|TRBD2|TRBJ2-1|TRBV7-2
TGTGCCAGCAGCCCGGGACTAGCGGGAGGTGAAAATGAGCAGTTCTTC
CASSPGLAGGENEQFF
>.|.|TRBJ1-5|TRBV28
TGTGCCAGTGGGGGGATGGCCAATCAGCCCCAGCATTTT
CASGGMANQPQHF
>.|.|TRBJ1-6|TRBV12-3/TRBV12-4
TGTGCCAGCAGCCTCTTATCAAAACCCCTCCACTTT
CASSLLSKPLHF
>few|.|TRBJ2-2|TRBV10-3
TGTGCCATCAGTGAGTCGGGAGCATTTAACACCGGGGAGCTGTTTTTT
CAISESGAFNTGELFF
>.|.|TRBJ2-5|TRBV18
TGTGCCAGCTCACCACCGGTGGGGCGGAAAGAGACCCAGTACTTC
CASSPPVGRKETQYF
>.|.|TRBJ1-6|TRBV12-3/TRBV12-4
TGTGCCAGCAGTTTCCGGGGAGCCCTATCCGATAATTCACCCCTCCACTTT
CASSFRGALSDNSPLHF
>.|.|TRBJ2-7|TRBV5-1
TGCGCCAGCAGCTTTAGTACGGTGGCACAGAGTGCTGTATCCTACGAGCAGTACTTC
CASSFSTVAQSAVSYEQYF
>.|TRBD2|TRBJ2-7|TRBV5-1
TGCGCCAGCAGCTTGGTGGAGCGGGAGACCTACGAGCAGTACTTC
CASSLVERETYEQYF
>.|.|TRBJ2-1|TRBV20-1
TGCAGTGCTAGAGATCTAGGGACTCGCCAGTTCTTC
CSARDLGTRQFF
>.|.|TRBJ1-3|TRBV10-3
TGTGCCATTCTCTCTGACAGTCTTGGAAACACCATATATTTT
CAILSDSLGNTIYF
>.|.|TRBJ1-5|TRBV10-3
TGTGCCATCAGCCTGGTCCAGCATTTT
CAISLVQHF
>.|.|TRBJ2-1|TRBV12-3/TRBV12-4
TGTGCCAGCAGCCCTCCCAGGGCTCCGGGCAATGAGCAGTTCTTC
CASSPPRAPGNEQFF
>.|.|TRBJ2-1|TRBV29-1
TGCAGCGTGGAAAGCGCTACCCACTACAATGAGCAGTTCTTC
CSVESATHYNEQFF
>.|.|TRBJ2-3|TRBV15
TGTGCCACCAGCAGAGATCGCTCCCCGAGCACAGATACGCAGTATTTT
CATSRDRSPSTDTQYF
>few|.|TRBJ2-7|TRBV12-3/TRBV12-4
TGTGCCAGCAGTTTAAGAACAGAGTCCTACGAGCAGTACTTC
CASSLRTESYEQYF
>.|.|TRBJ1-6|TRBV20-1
TGCAGTGCTAGAGATCGGGGGACGGTCTATAATTCACCCCTCCACTTT
CSARDRGTVYNSPLHF
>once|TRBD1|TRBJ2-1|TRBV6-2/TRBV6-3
TGTGCCAGCAGTTACGCCGACAGGGTTCGAGGCAACAATGAGCAGTTCTTC
CASSYADRVRGNNEQFF
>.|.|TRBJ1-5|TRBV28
TGTGCCAGCAGTTTTCAGTCCGGCCAGCCCCAGCATTTT
CASSFQSGQPQHF
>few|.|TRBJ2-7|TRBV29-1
TGCAGCGTTGAGCCCACAGGGCCGGGAGAGCAGTACTTC
CSVEPTGPGEQYF
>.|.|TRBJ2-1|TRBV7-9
TGTGCCAGCAGCTCCACAGGCTGGACGTACAATGAGCAGTTCTTC
CASSSTGWTYNEQFF